This T cell receptor beta chain comes out of a study of blood T cells in healthy people across ages. The V gene's germline CDR1 is SGHVS and CDR2 FNYEAQ. The CDR3 consists of 14 residues. The V end was cut by 1 base, the J end by 5 bases, with 9 bases between. The use of a sample-barcoded 5' primer and a J-beta primer mix characterized a second PCR of roughly 6 to 11 cycles. Tagging of each cDNA molecule was performed by a template-switch adaptor with 12 random nucleotides. TCRdb recomputed calls from the 5' RACE reads with MiXCR, one row per CDR3 protein. Of about 1.6 million distinct CDR3 sequences listed, about 35% are singletons.

The TCR comes from a woman aged 25 to 39 in good health. The specimen sequenced was blood. The chain links TRBV7-6 to TRBJ2-1; no definite D call. The CDR3 nucleotides read TGTGCCAGCAGCTTAGGTCTAGGACACAATGAGCAGTTCTTC. Amino acid sequence: CASSLGLGHNEQFF.